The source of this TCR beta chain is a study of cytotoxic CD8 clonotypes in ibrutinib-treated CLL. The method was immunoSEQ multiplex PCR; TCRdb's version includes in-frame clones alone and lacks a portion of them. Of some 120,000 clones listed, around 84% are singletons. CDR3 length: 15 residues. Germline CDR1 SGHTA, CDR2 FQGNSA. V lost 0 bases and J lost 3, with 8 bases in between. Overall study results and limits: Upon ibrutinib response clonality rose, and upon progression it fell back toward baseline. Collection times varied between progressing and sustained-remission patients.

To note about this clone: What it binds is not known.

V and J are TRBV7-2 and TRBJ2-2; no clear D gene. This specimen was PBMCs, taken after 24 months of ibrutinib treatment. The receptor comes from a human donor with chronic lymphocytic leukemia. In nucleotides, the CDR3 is TGTGCCAGCAGCTTAGCTGGACGGTACACCGGGGAGCTGTTTTTT. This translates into CASSLAGRYTGELFF.